This T cell receptor beta chain was documented in a study of T-cell reconstitution after alpha-beta-depleted transplantation in children. This CDR3 is built from 16 residues. The germline gives CDR1 DFQATT, CDR2 SNEGSKA (reference sequence). Trimming took 0 bases from V and 8 from J, leaving 20 bases between them. Preparation of the TCRbeta library was carried out with unique molecular identifiers. TCRdb reanalysed the PCR reads using MiXCR and keeps one entry per CDR3 protein. Of about 600,000 distinct CDR3 sequences in the sample, approximately 10% were seen once. In its sample, this clonotype was seen a few times.

This sequence was found in a human donor who donated a stem cell graft to a child with acute myeloid leukemia. V gene TRBV20-1 combines with J gene TRBJ2-1, with a weak D call TRBD2 (6 bases). The material sequenced was PBMCs from the stem cell graft donor, taken from the stem cell graft. This CDR3 reads CSARDYKGLPPDEQFF. CDR3 sequence (DNA): TGCAGTGCTAGAGATTATAAAGGACTACCCCCCGATGAGCAGTTCTTC.